This TCR beta chain was sequenced for a study of CD8 T cells in ankylosing spondylitis. Making use of molecular barcodes, quantitative 5'-RACE generated TCR beta libraries. One entry per CDR3 protein, called by TCRdb with MiXCR from the 5' RACE reads. The sample lists about 270,000 distinct CDR3 sequences, roughly 32% occurring once. In germline, CDR1 is MGHRA, CDR2 YSYEKL. V gave up 11 bases and J gave up 0 bases, with 13 bases separating them. There are 13 residues in the CDR3. The chain carries TRBV4-1 and TRBJ1-1; D gene unclear. The specimen was blood, either unsorted or a sorted T cell fraction (not recorded which). The sequence derives from a male donor with ankylosing spondylitis or in good health (not recorded which). This chain's CDR3 is CASTVYLNTEAFF. The CDR3 coding sequence is TGCGCCTCTACTGTGTACTTGAACACTGAAGCTTTCTTT.